A selection of T cell receptor beta chains follows, all from one sample in a study of human T cells and chemical hapten exposure. TCRdb re-analysed the RACE reads in MiXCR, keeping a single row per CDR3 protein. The sample lists approximately 60,000 distinct CDR3 sequences, 9.5% to 12% occurring once. This material consisted of whole blood, taken in connection with sensitization to the hapten diphenylcyclopropenone (DPC). Every receptor here comes from a woman aged 25 to 45 with alopecia areata. Some clones in this sample may be carry-over from other donors' samples. Both conserved end residues are part of each CDR3. D genes are given only for firm matches. The size entry is marked missing in some rows and otherwise reads once, few, many or a size class.

TRBD1 | TRBJ1-6 | TRBV9 | NA | CASRKGQGNNSPLHF | TGTGCCAGCAGAAAGGGACAGGGAAATAATTCACCCCTCCACTTT
NA | TRBJ2-3 | TRBV7-9 | many | CASSPGTGLSTDTQYF | TGTGCCAGCAGCCCAGGGACGGGACTTAGCACAGATACGCAGTATTTT
TRBD2 | TRBJ2-3 | TRBV27 | NA | CASSPRLAGGTDTQYF | TGTGCCAGCAGTCCCCGACTAGCGGGAGGCACAGATACGCAGTATTTT
NA | TRBJ1-1 | TRBV12-3/TRBV12-4 | many | CASSPLSSRVNTEAFF | TGTGCCAGCAGCCCCCTCTCCAGCAGAGTGAACACTGAAGCTTTCTTT
NA | TRBJ2-7 | TRBV7-9 | NA | CASSLTSISYEQYF | TGTGCCAGCAGCCTCACTAGCATTTCCTACGAGCAGTACTTC
TRBD1 | TRBJ1-2 | TRBV12-3/TRBV12-4 | many | CASSLAGIETGDGYTF | TGTGCCAGCAGTTTAGCGGGGATCGAGACAGGGGATGGCTACACCTTC
NA | TRBJ1-6 | TRBV7-9 | many | CASSSFAGRSPLHF | TGTGCCAGCAGCTCCTTCGCCGGGAGGTCACCCCTCCACTTT
NA | TRBJ1-6 | TRBV6-1 | NA | CASSEVRGMNTPLHF | TGTGCCAGCAGTGAAGTGAGGGGGATGAACACCCCCCTCCACTTT
NA | TRBJ1-1 | TRBV30 | few | CAWRRLGNTEAFF | TGTGCCTGGAGGAGATTGGGGAACACTGAAGCTTTCTTT
TRBD1 | TRBJ2-7 | TRBV20-1 | NA | CSAPGTGGLLGGQYF | TGCAGTGCCCCTGGGACAGGGGGCCTACTCGGCGGGCAGTACTTC
TRBD1 | TRBJ1-6 | TRBV7-3 | NA | CASSLMTGNNSPLHF | TGTGCCAGCAGCTTAATGACAGGGAACAATTCACCCCTCCACTTT
NA | TRBJ1-1 | TRBV7-2 | few | CASRPSWGAGQFEAFF | TGTGCCAGCAGGCCCTCATGGGGTGCAGGGCAATTTGAAGCTTTCTTT
NA | TRBJ1-1 | TRBV20-1 | many | CSARDPGGLGTEAFF | TGCAGTGCTAGAGATCCCGGGGGGCTAGGAACTGAAGCTTTCTTT
TRBD2 | TRBJ2-1 | TRBV9 | many | CASSVGLAADEQFF | TGTGCCAGCAGCGTCGGACTAGCGGCAGATGAGCAGTTCTTC
NA | TRBJ2-6 | TRBV20-1 | few | CSALKRTGANVLTF | TGCAGTGCCCTGAAGCGGACTGGGGCCAACGTCCTGACTTTC
NA | TRBJ1-1 | TRBV7-9 | NA | CASSLDTMNTEAFF | TGTGCCAGCAGCTTAGACACGATGAACACTGAAGCTTTCTTT
TRBD1 | TRBJ2-3 | TRBV20-1 | NA | CSARGDRGSTDTQYF | TGCAGTGCCCGAGGGGACAGGGGTAGCACAGATACGCAGTATTTT
NA | TRBJ1-4 | TRBV7-9 | NA | CASSSQEKLLF | TGTGCCAGCAGCTCCCAGGAAAAACTGCTTTTT
TRBD2 | TRBJ2-1 | TRBV7-2 | many | CASSLVAGVLGEQFF | TGTGCCAGCAGCTTAGTAGCGGGAGTGTTAGGTGAGCAGTTCTTC
TRBD1 | TRBJ2-7 | TRBV7-2 | few | CASDPWADRADEQYF | TGTGCCAGCGACCCTTGGGCGGACAGGGCCGACGAGCAGTACTTC
NA | TRBJ2-5 | TRBV4-1 | many | CASSLAQGETQYF | TGCGCCAGCAGCCTCGCCCAAGGGGAGACCCAGTACTTC
NA | TRBJ2-7 | TRBV7-7 | many | CASSLAAGYEQYF | TGTGCTAGCAGCTTAGCTGCAGGGTACGAGCAGTACTTC
NA | TRBJ2-7 | TRBV4-2 | NA | CASSLEVTGLSYEQYF | TGTGCCAGCAGCCTAGAGGTGACAGGTCTTTCCTACGAGCAGTACTTC
NA | TRBJ2-1 | TRBV3-1 | few | CASSRGVRFEQFF | TGTGCCAGCAGCCGAGGGGTTCGATTTGAGCAGTTCTTC
NA | TRBJ1-3 | TRBV9 | NA | CASSVAGNGNTIYF | TGTGCCAGCAGCGTAGCAGGGAACGGAAACACCATATATTTT
NA | TRBJ1-1 | TRBV20-1 | few | CSAYHAMNTEAFF | TGCAGTGCTTATCATGCTATGAACACTGAAGCTTTCTTT
NA | TRBJ1-5 | TRBV3-2 | many | CASSQDRQGWDNQPQHF | TGTGCCAGCAGCCAAGATCGACAGGGGTGGGACAATCAGCCCCAGCATTTT
NA | TRBJ1-2 | TRBV3-1 | NA | CASSQAFGDGYTF | TGTGCCAGCAGCCAAGCCTTCGGGGATGGCTACACCTTC
NA | TRBJ2-1 | TRBV5-1 | many | CASSLGAGSYNEQFF | TGCGCCAGCAGCTTGGGGGCGGGCTCCTACAATGAGCAGTTCTTC
TRBD1 | TRBJ1-5 | TRBV12-3/TRBV12-4 | NA | CASSLQGAGGNQPQHF | TGTGCCAGCAGCCTACAGGGGGCGGGCGGCAATCAGCCCCAGCATTTT
TRBD1 | TRBJ2-1 | TRBV7-2 | few | CASSGTGAARQFF | TGTGCCAGCAGCGGAACAGGGGCCGCTAGGCAGTTCTTC
NA | TRBJ2-1 | TRBV6-6 | many | CASQLGGDEQFF | TGTGCCAGCCAACTGGGGGGCGATGAGCAGTTCTTC
TRBD1 | TRBJ2-2 | TRBV9 | many | CASSSGQGSRGELFF | TGTGCCAGCAGTTCGGGACAGGGATCGCGCGGGGAGCTGTTTTTT
NA | TRBJ2-7 | TRBV5-1 | few | CASSLEVATYEQYF | TGCGCCAGCAGCTTGGAGGTGGCCACCTACGAGCAGTACTTC
TRBD1 | TRBJ1-1 | TRBV15 | few | CATSRTPGGKNTEAFF | TGTGCCACCAGCAGGACTCCAGGGGGAAAGAACACTGAAGCTTTCTTT
TRBD2 | TRBJ2-7 | TRBV9 | NA | CASSVGTSGHYEQYF | TGTGCCAGCAGCGTCGGGACTAGCGGCCACTACGAGCAGTACTTC
NA | TRBJ2-7 | TRBV12-3/TRBV12-4 | NA | CASSTDRHFYEQYF | TGTGCCAGCAGCACCGACAGACATTTCTACGAGCAGTACTTC
NA | TRBJ1-2 | TRBV20-1 | few | CSARGPSGRRDYGYTF | TGCAGTGCCAGGGGCCCTTCCGGACGGAGGGACTATGGCTACACCTTC
TRBD1 | TRBJ2-1 | TRBV27 | many | CASSHRGIHYNEQFF | TGTGCCAGCAGTCACAGGGGGATCCATTACAATGAGCAGTTCTTC
TRBD1 | TRBJ2-5 | TRBV10-2 | NA | CASRGQAETQYF | TGCGCCAGCAGGGGACAGGCAGAGACCCAGTACTTC
TRBD1 | TRBJ2-7 | TRBV6-2/TRBV6-3 | few | CASSYGTGGLYEQYF | TGTGCCAGCAGTTATGGGACAGGGGGACTTTACGAGCAGTACTTC
NA | TRBJ1-3 | TRBV29-1 | many | CSVEERRASGNTIYF | TGCAGCGTTGAAGAACGGAGGGCCAGTGGAAACACCATATATTTT
NA | TRBJ2-7 | TRBV30 | NA | CAWGLASYEQYF | TGTGCCTGGGGACTTGCGTCCTACGAGCAGTACTTC
NA | TRBJ2-7 | TRBV4-2 | NA | CASSQSLEQYF | TGTGCCAGCAGCCAAAGCCTCGAGCAGTACTTC
NA | TRBJ2-5 | TRBV28 | few | CASSVGSERSAQYF | TGTGCCAGCAGTGTGGGGAGTGAGCGGTCGGCCCAGTACTTC
NA | TRBJ2-3 | TRBV28 | NA | CASSPYTRPSTDTQYF | TGTGCCAGCAGTCCTTACACTAGACCTAGCACAGATACGCAGTATTTT
TRBD1 | TRBJ2-4 | TRBV5-1 | few | CASSLNVGQGRAVQYF | TGCGCCAGCAGCTTGAACGTGGGACAGGGTAGGGCGGTTCAGTACTTC
NA | TRBJ2-2 | TRBV29-1 | few | CSAGPGTNTGELFF | TGCAGCGCCGGTCCGGGTACAAACACCGGGGAGCTGTTTTTT
TRBD1 | TRBJ1-2 | TRBV29-1 | many | CSVQDRGKSNYGYTF | TGCAGCGTGCAGGACAGGGGGAAGTCTAACTATGGCTACACCTTC
NA | TRBJ2-4 | TRBV7-9 | NA | CASSLAENIQYF | TGTGCCAGCAGCTTAGCGGAAAACATTCAGTACTTC
NA | TRBJ1-5 | TRBV19 | NA | CASSIQGDGSNQPQHF | TGTGCCAGTAGTATCCAAGGGGATGGTAGCAATCAGCCCCAGCATTTT
NA | TRBJ2-5 | TRBV18 | many | CASSAERQETQYF | TGTGCCAGCTCAGCCGAGAGACAAGAGACCCAGTACTTC